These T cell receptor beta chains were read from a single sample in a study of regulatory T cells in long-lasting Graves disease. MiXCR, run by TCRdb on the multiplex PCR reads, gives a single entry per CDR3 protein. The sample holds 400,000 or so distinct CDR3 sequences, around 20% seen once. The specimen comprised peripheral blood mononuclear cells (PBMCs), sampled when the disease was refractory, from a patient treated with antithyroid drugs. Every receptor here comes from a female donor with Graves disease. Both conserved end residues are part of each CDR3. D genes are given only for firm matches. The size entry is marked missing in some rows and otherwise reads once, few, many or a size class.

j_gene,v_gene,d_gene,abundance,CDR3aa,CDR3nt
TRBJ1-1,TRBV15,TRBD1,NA,CATSRGNTGGNLNTEAFF,TGTGCCACCAGCAGAGGAAATACAGGGGGCAATTTGAACACTGAAGCTTTCTTT
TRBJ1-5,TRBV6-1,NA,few,CASKVDSDNQPQHF,TGTGCCAGCAAGGTGGACAGCGACAATCAGCCCCAGCATTTT
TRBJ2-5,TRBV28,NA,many,CASRTNLETQYF,TGTGCCAGCAGAACCAATCTGGAGACCCAGTACTTC
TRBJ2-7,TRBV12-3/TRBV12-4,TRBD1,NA,CASSLEGQGLEQYF,TGTGCCAGCAGTTTAGAGGGACAGGGGCTCGAGCAGTACTTC
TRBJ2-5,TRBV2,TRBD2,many,CASSPPKVGLAGPYQETQYF,TGTGCCAGCAGTCCTCCCAAAGTGGGTCTAGCGGGACCTTACCAAGAGACCCAGTACTTC
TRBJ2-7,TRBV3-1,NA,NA,CASRPWVQDSYEQYF,TGTGCCAGCCGCCCCTGGGTCCAGGACTCCTACGAGCAGTACTTC
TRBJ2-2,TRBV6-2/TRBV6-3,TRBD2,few,CASSYRRSGTSGRTGELFF,TGTGCCAGCAGTTACCGAAGAAGTGGGACTAGCGGGCGGACCGGGGAGCTGTTTTTT
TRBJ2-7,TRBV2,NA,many,CASSETASRVGEQYF,TGTGCCAGCAGTGAAACGGCTAGCCGGGTTGGCGAGCAGTACTTC
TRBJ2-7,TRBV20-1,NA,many,CSARVDRAPSYEQYF,TGCAGTGCTAGAGTAGACAGAGCACCCTCCTACGAGCAGTACTTC
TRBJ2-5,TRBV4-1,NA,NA,CASSQENGYVETQYF,TGCGCCAGCAGCCAAGAAAATGGTTACGTGGAGACCCAGTACTTC
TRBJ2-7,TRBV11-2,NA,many,CASSIQEGGSYEQYF,TGTGCCAGCAGCATCCAGGAAGGCGGAAGCTACGAGCAGTACTTC
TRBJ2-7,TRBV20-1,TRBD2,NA,CSAEGKGLATYEQYF,TGCAGTGCGGAGGGAAAGGGACTAGCGACTTACGAGCAGTACTTC
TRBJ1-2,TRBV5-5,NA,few,CASSLGSGHLLYGYTF,TGTGCCAGCAGCTTGGGATCGGGACATTTACTCTATGGCTACACCTTC
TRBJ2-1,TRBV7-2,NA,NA,CASSRMMGGASSYNEQFF,TGTGCCAGCAGCCGAATGATGGGCGGGGCGAGCTCCTACAATGAGCAGTTCTTC
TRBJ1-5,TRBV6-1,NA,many,CASSIGGGRPQHF,TGTGCCAGCAGTATCGGGGGTGGTCGGCCCCAGCATTTT
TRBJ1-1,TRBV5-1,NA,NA,CASSLGQNLPNTEAFF,TGCGCCAGCAGCTTGGGGCAGAATCTTCCCAACACTGAAGCTTTCTTT
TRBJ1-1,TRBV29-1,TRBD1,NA,CSVGTGGTSEAFF,TGCAGCGTTGGGACAGGGGGTACCTCTGAAGCTTTCTTT
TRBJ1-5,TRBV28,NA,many,CASRSSYSNQPQHF,TGTGCCAGCAGATCGAGTTATAGCAATCAGCCCCAGCATTTT
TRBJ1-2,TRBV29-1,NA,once,CSVVGTRYGYTF,TGCAGCGTTGTAGGGACACGGTATGGCTACACCTTC
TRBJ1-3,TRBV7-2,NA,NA,CASSLGPGRGNTIYF,TGTGCCAGCAGCTTGGGCCCCGGACGGGGAAACACCATATATTTT
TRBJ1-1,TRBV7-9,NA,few,CASSLGFRGQNTEAFF,TGTGCCAGCAGCTTAGGGTTCAGGGGACAAAACACTGAAGCTTTCTTT
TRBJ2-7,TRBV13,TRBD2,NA,CASSSNPGLAGLRGEQYF,TGTGCCAGCAGCTCCAATCCGGGACTAGCGGGATTAAGGGGCGAGCAGTACTTC
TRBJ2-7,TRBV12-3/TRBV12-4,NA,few,CASSARGGSSYEQYF,TGTGCCAGCAGTGCCCGTGGGGGGAGCTCCTACGAGCAGTACTTC
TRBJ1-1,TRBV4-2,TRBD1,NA,CASSQDRGQRISEAFF,TGTGCCAGCAGCCAAGATCGGGGACAGAGAATATCTGAAGCTTTCTTT
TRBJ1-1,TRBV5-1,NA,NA,CASSLEQTSEAFF,TGCGCCAGCAGCTTGGAACAAACGTCTGAAGCTTTCTTT
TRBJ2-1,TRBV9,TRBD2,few,CASSVGLASRNEQFF,TGTGCCAGCAGCGTTGGACTAGCGTCGCGCAATGAGCAGTTCTTC
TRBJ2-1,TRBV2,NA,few,CASNQYSSYNEQFF,TGTGCCAGCAATCAGTACTCCTCCTACAATGAGCAGTTCTTC
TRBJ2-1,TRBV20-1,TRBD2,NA,CSASWGLAGYNEQFF,TGCAGTGCTAGCTGGGGGCTAGCGGGTTACAATGAGCAGTTCTTC
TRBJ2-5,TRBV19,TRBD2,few,CASSIEMGLAGRQETQYF,TGTGCCAGTAGTATAGAAATGGGACTAGCGGGACGTCAAGAGACCCAGTACTTC
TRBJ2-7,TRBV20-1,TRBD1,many,CSARPGQVLRDEQYF,TGCAGTGCTAGACCGGGACAGGTACTTCGCGACGAGCAGTACTTC
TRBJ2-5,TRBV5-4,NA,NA,CASSLNRKETQYF,TGTGCCAGCAGCTTGAATAGGAAAGAGACCCAGTACTTC
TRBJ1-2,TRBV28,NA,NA,CAIGLAGRTGAYWDLDGYTF,TGTGCCATCGGACTAGCGGGACGCACCGGGGCATATTGGGATTTGGATGGCTACACCTTC
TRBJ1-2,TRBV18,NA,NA,CASSPGGTGYTF,TGTGCCAGCTCACCAGGGGGTACCGGCTACACCTTC
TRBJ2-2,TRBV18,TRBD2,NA,CASSPRDREGEELFF,TGTGCCAGCTCACCCCGGGATCGGGAGGGTGAGGAGCTGTTTTTT
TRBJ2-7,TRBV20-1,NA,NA,CSARGGVPPVYEQYF,TGCAGTGCTAGAGGGGGAGTCCCCCCGGTCTACGAGCAGTACTTC
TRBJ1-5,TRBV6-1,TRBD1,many,CASRPGQGNQPQHF,TGTGCCAGCAGACCGGGACAGGGTAATCAGCCCCAGCATTTT
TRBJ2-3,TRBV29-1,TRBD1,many,CSVGTGGDTQYF,TGCAGCGTTGGGACAGGGGGAGATACGCAGTATTTT
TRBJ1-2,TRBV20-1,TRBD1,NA,CSATGGGYGYTF,TGCAGTGCCACAGGGGGCGGCTATGGCTACACCTTC
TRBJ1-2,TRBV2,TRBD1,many,CASRDHRGPAYGYTF,TGTGCCAGCAGGGATCACAGGGGGCCCGCCTATGGCTACACCTTC
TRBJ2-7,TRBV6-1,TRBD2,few,CASSTPVAGSLEQYF,TGTGCCAGCAGTACCCCTGTAGCGGGGTCCCTCGAGCAGTACTTC
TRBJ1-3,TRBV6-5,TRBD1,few,CASSYADRAGNTIYF,TGTGCCAGCAGTTACGCGGACAGGGCTGGAAACACCATATATTTT
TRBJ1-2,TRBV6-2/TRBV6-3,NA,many,CASSYRRDQIGYTF,TGTGCCAGCAGTTACCGCCGGGACCAGATTGGCTACACCTTC
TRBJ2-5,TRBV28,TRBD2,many,CASSPRTSGSETQYF,TGTGCCAGCAGTCCCCGGACTAGCGGGAGTGAGACCCAGTACTTC
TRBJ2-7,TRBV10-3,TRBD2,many,CAISLGTSGYEQYF,TGTGCCATCAGTCTGGGGACTAGCGGTTACGAGCAGTACTTC
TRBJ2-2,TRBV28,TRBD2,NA,CASSLAGVGPGELFF,TGTGCCAGCAGTTTGGCGGGAGTAGGACCCGGGGAGCTGTTTTTT
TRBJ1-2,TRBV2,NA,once,CASSVGRGVYGYTF,TGTGCCAGCAGTGTTGGCAGGGGAGTATATGGCTACACCTTC
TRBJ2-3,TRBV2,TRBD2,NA,CASRRLAGVGDTQYF,TGTGCCAGCAGGCGACTAGCGGGAGTGGGAGATACGCAGTATTTT
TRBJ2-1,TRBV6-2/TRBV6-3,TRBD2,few,CASRLAGGGEQFF,TGTGCCAGCAGACTAGCGGGAGGCGGGGAGCAGTTCTTC
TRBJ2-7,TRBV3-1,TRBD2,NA,CASSPTSGSGEQYF,TGTGCCAGCAGCCCGACTAGCGGGAGTGGCGAGCAGTACTTC
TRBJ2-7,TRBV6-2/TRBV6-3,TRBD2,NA,CASGTPTSGRADEQYF,TGTGCCAGCGGTACCCCCACTAGCGGGAGGGCCGACGAGCAGTACTTC
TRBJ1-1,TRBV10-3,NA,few,CAISGLGGTEAFF,TGTGCCATCAGTGGCTTGGGGGGCACTGAAGCTTTCTTT
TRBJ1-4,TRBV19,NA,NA,CASNNEVTVTNEKLFF,TGTGCCAGTAATAACGAGGTGACAGTAACTAATGAAAAACTGTTTTTT
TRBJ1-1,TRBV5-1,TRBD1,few,CASSDGQGNTEAFF,TGCGCCAGCAGCGACGGACAGGGGAACACTGAAGCTTTCTTT